Sequencing of this TCR beta chain was carried out in a study of shared clonotypes between healthy human individuals. Study-level points and caveats: Among several donors, roughly 5.4% of naive CD4 clonotypes were found in common. Larger estimated richness was generally recorded for naive subsets relative to memory subsets. Sorted-subset samples were not fully sequenced, rarefaction indicated.

Germline V CDR1 and CDR2: ENHRY, SYGVKD. Between the trimmed V and J ends, which lost 2 bases and 2 bases, there was a span of 4 bases. This CDR3 has 12 amino acids. Recent acute infections and vaccinations were absent in the healthy HIV-negative adult donors. In regard to this clone: Antigen specificity is unknown.

The repertoire was sequenced with immunoSEQ multiplex PCR; TCRdb's copy has only in-frame clones and lacks some. This table holds 2 million to 2.5 million clones, approximately 93% found once. This chain links TRBV10-3 with TRBJ2-7; D call uncertain. The material sequenced was naive CD4+ T cells from PBMCs. Sample subset: CD45RA+ positively selected. The TCR originated in a man between 18 and 35 years old in good health. Some clones in this sample may be carry-over from other donors' samples. The CDR3 spells CAISETAYEQYF. The CDR3 DNA follows: TGTGCCATCAGTGAGACTGCCTACGAGCAGTACTTC.